This paragraph covers one T cell receptor beta chain sequence. No antigen is known for it. This record comes from a study of cytomegalovirus exposure and HLA in healthy donors. Study observations and caveats: Earlier analysis looked at TCR beta V segments, and most were productive about 90% or about 30% of the time. More clonal expansion characterized HLA-associated TCR beta chains than equally common others in a later analysis.

Both 60 Vbeta primers and 13 Jbeta primers went into the PCR. This table comes from immunoSEQ multiplex PCR, and its TCRdb copy is limited to in-frame clones, with some not included. The repertoire consists of hundreds of thousands of clones, with almost 70% occurring once and the leading ten covering 2.5% to 3%. Per the germline V gene, CDR1 is LGHNA and CDR2 is YNFKEQ. The CDR3 has 13 amino acids. Trimming took off 4 bases at V and 4 bases at J, with 10 bases between the two ends. The specimen sequenced was PBMCs. The chain carries TRBV4-2 and TRBJ1-2, with a tentative D call TRBD1 (5 bases). This sequence was found in a man aged 35 to 55 in good health and CMV-seropositive. CDR3 in amino acids: CASSRGDGYGYTF. The CDR3 region has the DNA TGTGCCAGCAGCCGGGGGGACGGCTATGGCTACACCTTC.